The 13 T cell receptor beta chains reported below all come from one sample, sequenced in a study of cytomegalovirus exposure and HLA in healthy donors. Clones were sequenced by immunoSEQ multiplex PCR, and TCRdb holds only the in-frame ones, with some missing. Of about 200,000 clones in the sample, around 87% were seen once. The sample consisted of PBMCs. These receptors were taken from a woman younger than 30 in good health and CMV-seropositive.

V and J are TRBV5-1 and TRBJ2-3; TRBD2 matches 7 bases. Germline V gene data show CDR1 as SGHRS and CDR2 as YFSETQ. V lost 1 base and J lost 3; bases outside the gene matches: 5. CDR3 size: 15 residues. CDR3 amino acids: CASSLSREDTDTQYF. The CDR3 region has the DNA TGCGCCAGCAGCTTGAGCCGGGAGGATACAGATACGCAGTATTTT.

The chain is built from TRBV4-1 and TRBJ1-1, with 8 bases fitting TRBD1. The trim removed 2 bases at V and 8 bases at J, leaving 13 bases unmatched. Germline assignment: CDR1 MGHRA and CDR2 YSYEKL. The CDR3 length is 16 residues. CDR3 bases: TGCGCCAGCAGCCAACCAAGACGCCCGGACAGGGTGGAAGCTTTCTTT. Its translation: CASSQPRRPDRVEAFF.

This clone showed up just a few times. Within the sample, other DNA sequences also encode this same CDR3. V gene TRBV7-9 combines with J gene TRBJ1-5, with D uncertain. This CDR3 has 13 residues. Germline CDR1 SEHNR, CDR2 FQNEAQ (reference sequence). Deletions cut 3 bases from V and 2 bases from J, with 5 bases between. CDR3 in DNA: TGTGCCAGCAGCTTGTCAGGCAATCAGCCCCAGCATTTT. Translation gives CASSLSGNQPQHF.

The chain recombines TRBV6-6 with TRBJ2-7; maybe TRBD1 (5 bases). Germline V CDR1 and CDR2: MNHNY, SVGAGI (reference sequence). Trimming stripped 1 base from V and 1 base from J, with 11 bases between. The CDR3 runs 15 residues. CDR3 sequence (DNA): TGTGCCAGCAGTTACTTAGGGGATCTTTCCTACGAGCAGTACTTC. Encoded protein: CASSYLGDLSYEQYF.

The chain links TRBV5-6 to TRBJ1-2; D might be TRBD1 (6 bases). The germline V and J ends were trimmed by 4 bases and 5 bases, with 15 bases remaining between them. CDR1 is SGHDT, CDR2 YYEEEE, per germline. The CDR3 is 14 residues long. The CDR3 DNA reads as TGTGCCAGCAGCATGACAGGAGTCCTATATGGCTACACCTTC. It is translated as CASSMTGVLYGYTF.

The chain recombines TRBV6-5 with TRBJ2-1; no clear D. The germline CDR1 and CDR2 sequences are MNHEY and SVGAGI. Trimming removed 5 bases at V and 7 bases at J, with 6 bases between. The CDR3 extends over 11 amino acids. The CDR3 region is CASSRGNEQFF. The CDR3 coding sequence is TGTGCCAGCAGTAGAGGAAATGAGCAGTTCTTC.

The rearrangement links TRBV5-1 to TRBJ1-4; D is unresolved. The CDR3 loop spans 15 amino acids. Trimming removed 2 bases from V and 10 bases from J, with 18 bases in between. Germline V gene lookup returns CDR1 SGHRS and CDR2 YFSETQ. This CDR3 reads CASSLIGLGDGKLFF. In DNA, the CDR3 is TGCGCCAGCAGCTTAATAGGACTTGGTGACGGAAAACTGTTTTTT.

This clone was observed a handful of times. The chain links TRBV7-9 to TRBJ2-3, with TRBD1 matching over 8 bases. Germline trimming cut 5 bases from V and 2 bases from J; bases unmatched to any gene: 9. The CDR3 totals 16 residues. Germline V gives CDR1 SEHNR, CDR2 FQNEAQ (reference sequence). CDR3 region: CASSPMDRADTDTQYF. The CDR3, as DNA: TGTGCCAGCAGCCCGATGGACAGGGCGGACACAGATACGCAGTATTTT. Variable domain in full (rest from reference TRBV7-9 and TRBJ2-3): DTGVSQNPRHKITKRGQNVTFRCDPISEHNRLYWYRQTLGQGPEFLTYFQNEAQLEKSRLLSDRFSAERPKGSFSTLEIQRTEQGDSAMYLCASSPMDRADTDTQYFGPGTRLTVL.

CDR3 DNA: TGCGCCAGCAGCTTTGCCAGCGGTGGCACAGATACGCAGTATTTT. Encoded protein: CASSFASGGTDTQYF. The V gene is TRBV5-1, the J gene TRBJ2-3; TRBD2 is a possible D gene (5 bases). Germline CDR1 reads SGHRS; CDR2 reads YFSETQ. Trimming took off 2 bases at V and 1 base at J, with 11 bases between the two ends. This CDR3 has 15 amino acids.

V usage is TRBV28 and J usage is TRBJ2-2; TRBD2 aligns across 8 bases. The CDR3 has 17 residues. Germline V gives CDR1 MDHEN, CDR2 SYDVKM. The V and J ends lost 2 bases and 2 bases, in that order; junction bases with no gene match: 7. The CDR3 DNA reads TGTGCCAGCAGTTTAAGAACTAGCGGATTAAACACCGGGGAGCTGTTTTTT. Translating gives CASSLRTSGLNTGELFF. The variable domain in full, with the rest retrieved from reference TRBV28 and TRBJ2-2, is DVKVTQSSRYLVKRTGEKVFLECVQDMDHENMFWYRQDPGLGLRLIYFSYDVKMKEKGDIPEGYSVSREKKERFSLILESASTNQTSMYLCASSLRTSGLNTGELFFGEGSRLTVL.

V usage is TRBV27 and J usage is TRBJ2-7; 8 nucleotides line up with TRBD1. Germline CDR1 and CDR2: MNHEY and SMNVEV (reference sequence). V lost 5 bases and J lost 6; bases outside the gene matches: 12. CDR3 size: 15 residues. CDR3: CASSPRGQVVGEQYF. In nucleotides, the CDR3 is TGTGCCAGCAGTCCTCGGGGACAGGTCGTTGGCGAGCAGTACTTC.

This chain links TRBV19 with TRBJ2-1; 7 bases map to TRBD1. The V segment lost 3 bases and the J segment 2 bases; nucleotides outside the gene matches: 4. The CDR3 contains 15 residues. Germline V CDR1 and CDR2: LNHDA, SQIVND (reference sequence). CDR3 DNA sequence: TGTGCCAGTAGTATCCCCAGGGGGACCTACAATGAGCAGTTCTTC. Its protein is CASSIPRGTYNEQFF. The variable domain in full, with the rest retrieved from reference TRBV19 and TRBJ2-1, is DGGITQSPKYLFRKEGQNVTLSCEQNLNHDAMYWYRQDPGQGLRLIYYSQIVNDFQKGDIAEGYSVSREKKESFPLTVTSAQKNPTAFYLCASSIPRGTYNEQFFGPGTRLTVL.

V usage is TRBV4-1 and J usage is TRBJ2-7, with TRBD2 matching 10 bases. The V gene end was trimmed by 4 bases and the J gene end by 4 bases; junction bases not matched to a gene: 10. The germline CDR1 and CDR2 sequences are MGHRA and YSYEKL. The CDR3 totals 16 residues. Here the CDR3 reads CASSRPTSGIIYEQYF. DNA for the CDR3: TGCGCCAGCAGCCGTCCCACTAGCGGGATAATTTACGAGCAGTACTTC.